This T cell receptor beta chain was profiled in a study of cytotoxic CD8 clonotypes in ibrutinib-treated CLL. Concerning this clone: No antigen is known for it.

TCR beta libraries used roughly 2 micrograms of DNA from cryopreserved PBMCs. Clones were sequenced by immunoSEQ multiplex PCR, and TCRdb holds only the in-frame ones, with some missing. The sample has roughly 70,000 clones, 90% seen once; the top ten hold 3% to 3.5%. Study outcomes and limitations: Higher circulating CD8+ T-cell counts strongly accompanied higher baseline clonality, above age-matched healthy donors.

With V trimmed by 0 bases and J by 4 bases, 5 bases remained unmatched. This CDR3 spans 15 amino acids. CDR1 SGHRS and CDR2 YFSETQ come from the germline V gene. This chain joins TRBV5-1 and TRBJ2-5; 8 bases agree with TRBD1. This specimen consisted of PBMCs, obtained after 12 months of ibrutinib treatment. This receptor was identified in a human donor with chronic lymphocytic leukemia. CDR3 sequence (DNA): TGCGCCAGCAGCTTGGCCCCAGGGGGCGTAGAGACCCAGTACTTC. This sequence encodes CASSLAPGGVETQYF.